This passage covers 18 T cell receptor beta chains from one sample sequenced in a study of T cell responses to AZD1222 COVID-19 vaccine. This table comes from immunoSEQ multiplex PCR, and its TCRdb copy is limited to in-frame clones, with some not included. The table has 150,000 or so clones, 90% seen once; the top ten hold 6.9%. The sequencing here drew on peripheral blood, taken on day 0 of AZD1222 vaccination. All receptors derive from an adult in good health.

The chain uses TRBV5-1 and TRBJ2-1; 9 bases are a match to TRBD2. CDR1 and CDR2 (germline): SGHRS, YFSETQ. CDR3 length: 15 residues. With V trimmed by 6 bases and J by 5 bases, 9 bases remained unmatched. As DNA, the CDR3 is TGCGCCAGCAACATTTGGGGACTAGCTGACAATGAGCAGTTCTTC. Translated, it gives CASNIWGLADNEQFF.

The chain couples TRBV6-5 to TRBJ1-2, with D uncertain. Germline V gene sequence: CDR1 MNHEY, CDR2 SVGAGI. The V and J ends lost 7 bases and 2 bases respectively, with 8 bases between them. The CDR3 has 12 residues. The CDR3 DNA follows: TGTGCCAGCATGTCCGGAAACTATGGCTACACCTTC. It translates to CASMSGNYGYTF.

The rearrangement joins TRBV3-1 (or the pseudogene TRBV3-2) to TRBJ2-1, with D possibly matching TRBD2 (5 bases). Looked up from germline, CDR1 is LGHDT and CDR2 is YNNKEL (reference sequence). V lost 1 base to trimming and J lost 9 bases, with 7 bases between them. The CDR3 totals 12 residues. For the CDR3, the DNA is TGTGCCAGCAGCCAAGTGGAGGTTGAGCAGTTCTTC. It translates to CASSQVEVEQFF.

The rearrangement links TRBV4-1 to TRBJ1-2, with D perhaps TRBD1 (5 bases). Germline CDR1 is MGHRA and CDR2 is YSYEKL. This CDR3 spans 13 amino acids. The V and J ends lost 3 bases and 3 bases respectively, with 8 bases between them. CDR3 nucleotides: TGCGCCAGCAGCCACAGGGTAGACTATGGCTACACCTTC. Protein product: CASSHRVDYGYTF.

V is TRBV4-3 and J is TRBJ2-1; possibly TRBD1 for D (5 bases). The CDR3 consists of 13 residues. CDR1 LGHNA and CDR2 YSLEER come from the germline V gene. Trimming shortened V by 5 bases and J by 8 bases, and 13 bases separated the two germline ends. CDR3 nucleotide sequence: TGCGCCAGCAGCATAGGGGATCGGGATGAGCAGTTCTTC. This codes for CASSIGDRDEQFF.

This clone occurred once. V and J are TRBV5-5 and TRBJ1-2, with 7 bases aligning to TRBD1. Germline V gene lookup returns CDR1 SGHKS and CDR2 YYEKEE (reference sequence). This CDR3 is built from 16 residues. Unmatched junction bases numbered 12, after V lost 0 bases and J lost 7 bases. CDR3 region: CASSLDAGRRGLGYTF. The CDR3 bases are TGTGCCAGCAGCTTGGATGCGGGGCGTAGGGGGCTTGGCTACACCTTC.

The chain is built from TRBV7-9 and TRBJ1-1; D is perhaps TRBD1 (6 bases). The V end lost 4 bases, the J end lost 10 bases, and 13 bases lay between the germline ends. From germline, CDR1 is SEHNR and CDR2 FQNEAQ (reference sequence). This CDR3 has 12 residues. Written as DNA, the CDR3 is TGTGCCAGCAGCTCCGAACAGGGTGCAGCTTTCTTT. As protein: CASSSEQGAAFF.

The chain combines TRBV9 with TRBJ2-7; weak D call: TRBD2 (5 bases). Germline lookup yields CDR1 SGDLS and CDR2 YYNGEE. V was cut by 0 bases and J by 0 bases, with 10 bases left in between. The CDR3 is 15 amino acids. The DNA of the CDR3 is TGTGCCAGCAGCGTAGCTGGTGGGAGCTCCTACGAGCAGTACTTC. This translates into CASSVAGGSSYEQYF.

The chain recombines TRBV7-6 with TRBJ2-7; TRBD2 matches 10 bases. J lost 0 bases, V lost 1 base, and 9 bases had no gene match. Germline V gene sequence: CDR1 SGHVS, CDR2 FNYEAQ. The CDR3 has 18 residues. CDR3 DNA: TGTGCCAGCAGCTTAGTCGCGGGGCTAGCGGGGGACTCCTACGAGCAGTACTTC. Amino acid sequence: CASSLVAGLAGDSYEQYF. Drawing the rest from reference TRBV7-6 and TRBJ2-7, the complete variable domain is GAGVSQSPRYKVTKRGQDVALRCDPISGHVSLYWYRQALGQGPEFLTYFNYEAQQDKSGLPNDRFSAERPEGSISTLTIQRTEQRDSAMYRCASSLVAGLAGDSYEQYFGPGTRLTVT.

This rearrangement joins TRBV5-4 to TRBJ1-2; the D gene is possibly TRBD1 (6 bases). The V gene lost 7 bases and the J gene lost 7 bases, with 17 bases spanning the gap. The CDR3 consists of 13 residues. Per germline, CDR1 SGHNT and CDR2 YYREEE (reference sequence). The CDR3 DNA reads TGTGCCAGCCGCCTTGAGGGGACATCTGGCTACACCTTC. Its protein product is CASRLEGTSGYTF.

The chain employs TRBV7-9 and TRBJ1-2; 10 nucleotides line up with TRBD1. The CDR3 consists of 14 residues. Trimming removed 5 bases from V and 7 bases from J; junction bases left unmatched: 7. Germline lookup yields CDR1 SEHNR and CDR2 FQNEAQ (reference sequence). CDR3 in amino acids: CASSRAGTGVGYTF. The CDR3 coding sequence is TGTGCCAGCAGCCGGGCCGGGACAGGGGTTGGCTACACCTTC.

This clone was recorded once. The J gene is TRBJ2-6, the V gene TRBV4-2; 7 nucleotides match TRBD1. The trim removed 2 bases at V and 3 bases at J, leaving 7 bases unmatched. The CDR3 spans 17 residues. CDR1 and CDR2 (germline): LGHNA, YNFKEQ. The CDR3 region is CASSQSRGTFGANVLTF. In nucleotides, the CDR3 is TGTGCCAGCAGCCAATCCAGGGGGACATTTGGGGCCAACGTCCTGACTTTC.

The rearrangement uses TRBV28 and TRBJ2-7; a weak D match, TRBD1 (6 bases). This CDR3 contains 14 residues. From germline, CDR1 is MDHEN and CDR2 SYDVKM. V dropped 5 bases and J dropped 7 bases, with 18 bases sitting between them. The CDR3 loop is CASSPGTFSGEQYF. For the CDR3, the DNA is TGTGCCAGCAGTCCTGGGACATTTTCGGGGGAGCAGTACTTC.

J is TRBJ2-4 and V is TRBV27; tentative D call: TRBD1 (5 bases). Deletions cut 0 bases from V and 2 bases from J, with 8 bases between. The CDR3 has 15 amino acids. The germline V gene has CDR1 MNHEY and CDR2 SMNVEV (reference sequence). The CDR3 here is CASSLSGHTKNIQYF. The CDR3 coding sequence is TGTGCCAGCAGTTTATCTGGACACACCAAAAACATTCAGTACTTC.

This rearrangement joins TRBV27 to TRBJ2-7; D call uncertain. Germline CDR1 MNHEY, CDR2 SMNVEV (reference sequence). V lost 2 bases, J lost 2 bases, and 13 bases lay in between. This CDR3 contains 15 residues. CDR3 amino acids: CASSLGPLSTYEQYF. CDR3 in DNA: TGTGCCAGCAGTTTAGGTCCCCTATCTACCTACGAGCAGTACTTC.

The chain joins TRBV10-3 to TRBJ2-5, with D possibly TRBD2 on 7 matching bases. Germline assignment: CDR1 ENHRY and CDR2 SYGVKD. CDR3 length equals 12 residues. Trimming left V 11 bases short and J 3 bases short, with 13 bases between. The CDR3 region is CAQRGGKETQYF. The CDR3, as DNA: TGTGCCCAGAGGGGGGGGAAAGAGACCCAGTACTTC.

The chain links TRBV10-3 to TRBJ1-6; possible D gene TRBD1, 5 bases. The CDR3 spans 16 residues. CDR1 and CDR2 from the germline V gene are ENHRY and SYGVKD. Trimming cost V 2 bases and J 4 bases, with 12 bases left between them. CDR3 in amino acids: CAISEGKGPYNSPLHF. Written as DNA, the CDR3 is TGTGCCATCAGTGAGGGGAAGGGACCTTATAATTCACCCCTCCACTTT.

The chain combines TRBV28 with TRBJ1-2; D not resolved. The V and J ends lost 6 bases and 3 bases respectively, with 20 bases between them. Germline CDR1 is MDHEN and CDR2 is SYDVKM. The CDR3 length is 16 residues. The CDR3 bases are TGTGCCAGCAGCTCGGCTGCGGAGGGCAAAGACTATGGCTACACCTTC. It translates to CASSSAAEGKDYGYTF.